The TCR beta chain under discussion was sequenced for a study of beta chain features in type 1 diabetes. The CDR3 is made up of 15 amino acids. CDR1 is SSHAT and CDR2 is FNYEAQ in the germline V gene (reference sequence). Sequenced material consisted of expressed TCRB transcripts (all of the isolated RNA was reverse transcribed). Measured with immunoSEQ multiplex PCR; TCRdb has only the in-frame clones, and not every one. The sample includes a few hundred thousand clones, roughly 12% of them seen just once. This clone has more than one count but fewer than ten. The target antigen is unknown. The junction differs from germline at one of its ends, possibly a read error. Study results and caveats: Across all four CD4+ subsets, people with type 1 diabetes showed modestly shorter TCRB CDR3s. More deletions and fewer insertions at VDJ junctions were found in patients with type 1 diabetes.

Sequences were obtained from naive CD4+ T cells from blood. The origin of this receptor is a woman between 18 and 30 years old with type 1 diabetes. The V gene is TRBV7-7, the J gene TRBJ2-5; no definite D call. For the CDR3, the DNA is TGTGCTAGCAGCTTGTTCGGGTTAGCCCAAGAGACCCAGTACTTC. Its protein product is CASSLFGLAQETQYF.